This T cell receptor (beta chain) was observed in a study of PD-1 blockade in classical Hodgkin lymphoma. Each of the patients experienced relapse following autologous stem cell transplantation, and their brentuximab vedotin exposure differed. The method was immunoSEQ multiplex PCR; TCRdb's version includes in-frame clones alone and lacks a portion of them. In the table there are approximately 99,000 clones, roughly nine tenths of which are singletons. Germline V gene lookup returns CDR1 MNHNY and CDR2 SVGAGI (reference sequence). The J segment lost 3 bases and the V segment lost 6 bases, leaving 5 bases of the junction unmatched. This CDR3 spans 14 amino acids.

V usage is TRBV6-6 and J usage is TRBJ2-7, with 10 bases aligning to TRBD2. The clonotype was recovered from a human donor with classical Hodgkin lymphoma. This sample comprised peripheral blood mononuclear cells (PBMCs), obtained before the second cycle of nivolumab. This CDR3 is CASRPRLAGYEQYF. The CDR3 DNA reads as TGTGCCAGCAGACCAAGACTAGCGGGCTACGAGCAGTACTTC.